This TCR beta chain was observed in a study of identifying expanded T cells in peripheral blood. This clone was seen only a few times. The antigen is unknown. Broader study findings: Roughly two-week clone count variance significantly increased as total template count grew. Over around two and four weeks, about 15 and 19 clones changed, versus more than 1 between replicates.

No infections or other immune events were documented during collection. TCRdb's table, derived via immunoSEQ multiplex PCR, lists solely in-frame clones and lacks some. The table lists fewer than 85,000 clones, about four fifths of them singletons, with roughly 18% in the top ten. Specimen: blood. The source is a person aged 18 to 70 in good health.

CDR3: CATSRDFSTATYEQYF. In DNA, the CDR3 is TGTGCCACCAGCAGAGATTTCTCGACAGCTACCTACGAGCAGTACTTC. This sequence joins TRBV15 and TRBJ2-7, with a weak D call TRBD1 (5 bases). The CDR3 runs 16 residues. From germline, CDR1 is LNHNV and CDR2 YYDKDF (reference sequence). V gave up 0 bases and J gave up 2 bases, with 14 bases separating them.